These T cell receptor beta chains were read from a single sample in a study of cytomegalovirus exposure and HLA in healthy donors. Produced via immunoSEQ multiplex PCR; TCRdb's table is partial and in-frame only. The sample holds under 150,000 clones, 84% seen once. The sequenced material came from PBMCs. These receptors were obtained from a man in his fifties or sixties in good health and CMV-seronegative. CDR3s include the opening cysteine and the closing phenylalanine or tryptophan. The D gene is left open where the match is weak. Size tells how often a clone was seen (once, few, many) or the class of an expanded clone, and some rows leave it out.

d_call | j_call | v_call | cdr3_length | clone_size | cdr3_nt | cdr3_aa
- | TRBJ1-1 | TRBV7-2 | 14 | - | TGTGCCAGCAGCTTAGACCTTGGCTACACTGAAGCTTTCTTT | CASSLDLGYTEAFF
- | TRBJ1-1 | TRBV18 | 14 | - | TGTGCCAGCTCACCAACACGCAGTTACACTGAAGCTTTCTTT | CASSPTRSYTEAFF
- | TRBJ2-5 | TRBV9 | 14 | - | TGTGCCAGCAGCGTAGGAACGCGAGAAGAGACCCAGTACTTC | CASSVGTREETQYF
- | TRBJ1-6 | TRBV4-1 | 17 | - | TGCGCCAGCAGCCACCCCCCCGGGGGTGGTTATAATTCACCCCTCCACTTT | CASSHPPGGGYNSPLHF
TRBD1 | TRBJ2-7 | TRBV7-8 | 15 | - | TGTGCCAGCAGCCAGGGGGGACAGGGGTGGTACGAGCAGTACTTC | CASSQGGQGWYEQYF
TRBD2 | TRBJ2-1 | TRBV7-3 | 18 | - | TGTGCCAGCAGCCGGGGACTAGCGGGGGGTAGCCCCGGGGGTGAGCAGTTCTTC | CASSRGLAGGSPGGEQFF
- | TRBJ2-3 | TRBV29-1 | 14 | - | TGCAGCGGAGTCTACGGAGTAGGCACAGATACGCAGTATTTT | CSGVYGVGTDTQYF
- | TRBJ1-1 | TRBV4-1 | 18 | - | TGCGCCAGCAGCCAACTAGGGACACAGACAGCGAGGAACACTGAAGCTTTCTTT | CASSQLGTQTARNTEAFF
TRBD2 | TRBJ2-3 | TRBV5-4 | 15 | - | TGTGCCAGCAGCCCAGCGGGGGGGACAGCAGATACGCAGTATTTT | CASSPAGGTADTQYF
- | TRBJ2-2 | TRBV2 | 11 | - | TGTGCCAGCAGTGGCAGGGGGGAGCTGTTTTTT | CASSGRGELFF
TRBD1 | TRBJ1-1 | TRBV2 | 12 | - | TGTGCCAGCAGGGCCGACAGGGTGGTAACTTTCTTT | CASRADRVVTFF
- | TRBJ1-2 | TRBV10-3 | 12 | few | TGTGCCATCAGTTTCGGGGAGTATGGCTACACCTTC | CAISFGEYGYTF
TRBD1 | TRBJ2-2 | TRBV7-7 | 14 | - | TGTGCTAGCAGTACAGGGGAGTGGGCCGGGGAGCTGTTTTTT | CASSTGEWAGELFF
- | TRBJ1-5 | TRBV6-5 | 13 | - | TGTGCCAGCAGTTACGCGGGGAATCAGCCCCAGCATTTT | CASSYAGNQPQHF
- | TRBJ2-1 | TRBV15 | 16 | few | TGTGCCACCAGCAGAGAGACCGGCGGGGCCTACAATGAGCAGTTCTTC | CATSRETGGAYNEQFF
TRBD2 | TRBJ2-1 | TRBV5-4 | 13 | - | TGTGCCAGCAGCCTTAGCGGGGGCGTTGAGCAGTTCTTC | CASSLSGGVEQFF
- | TRBJ2-7 | TRBV4-3 | 14 | - | TGCGCCAGCAGCCAAGAATACGGTACCTACGAGCAGTACTTC | CASSQEYGTYEQYF
- | TRBJ1-6 | TRBV15 | 15 | - | TGTGCCACCAGCAGGGACAGAACATATAATTCACCCCTCCACTTT | CATSRDRTYNSPLHF
- | TRBJ2-7 | TRBV7-8 | 15 | - | TGTGCCAGCAGCCCCAGACTGTCGCCCTCCTACGAGCAGTACTTC | CASSPRLSPSYEQYF
TRBD2 | TRBJ2-5 | TRBV18 | 14 | - | TGTGCCAGCTCACCCCTACTAGCGGGAGAGACCCAGTACTTC | CASSPLLAGETQYF
- | TRBJ1-1 | TRBV5-8 | 13 | once | TGTGCCAGCAGCATGAGCAGGGAAACTGAAGCTTTCTTT | CASSMSRETEAFF
- | TRBJ1-1 | TRBV5-6 | 17 | - | TGTGCCAGCAGCTTCGCGGGGGGGGCGCGGTCGGGCACTGAAGCTTTCTTT | CASSFAGGARSGTEAFF
- | TRBJ1-1 | TRBV5-5 | 12 | - | TGTGCCAGCAGCTCCCTAGGCACTGAAGCTTTCTTT | CASSSLGTEAFF
- | TRBJ1-1 | TRBV5-3 | 13 | once | TGTGCCAGAAGCTCACGGGGGGTGACTGAAGCTTTCTTT | CARSSRGVTEAFF
TRBD1 | TRBJ2-7 | TRBV6-5 | 14 | - | TGTGCCAGCAGTCGTAAGACAGGGTTCTACGAGCAGTACTTC | CASSRKTGFYEQYF
- | TRBJ1-4 | TRBV6-1 | 15 | - | TGTGCCAGCAGTGAATTCCCCGACCGAGGGTTTCGACGAGTTTTT | CASSEFPDRGFRRVF
- | TRBJ2-7 | TRBV7-9 | 15 | - | TGTGCCAGCAGCTTTACTGGTGCTCAGGACTACGAGCAGTACTTC | CASSFTGAQDYEQYF
TRBD1 | TRBJ2-7 | TRBV13 | 15 | - | TGTGCCAGCAGCTACGGACAGGGGAGTTACTACGAGCAGTACTTC | CASSYGQGSYYEQYF
- | TRBJ2-3 | TRBV6-6 | 13 | - | TGTGCCAGCAGTTACACCCGCGGGACAGACCAGTATTTT | CASSYTRGTDQYF
TRBD2 | TRBJ2-1 | TRBV30 | 13 | - | TGTGCCTGGAATGGCGGGGGGGCCCATGAGCAGTTCTTC | CAWNGGGAHEQFF
TRBD2 | TRBJ2-1 | TRBV7-9 | 15 | - | TGTGCCAGCAGCTCCACTAGCGGGGGGGTCGATGAGCAGTTCTTC | CASSSTSGGVDEQFF
TRBD1 | TRBJ2-7 | TRBV4-1 | 14 | - | TGCGCCAGCAGCCAAGAGACAGGGGCCGACGAGCAGTACTTC | CASSQETGADEQYF
- | TRBJ2-1 | TRBV6-1 | 14 | - | TGTGCCAGCACAAGAATTACAGAGTACAATGAGCAGTTCTTC | CASTRITEYNEQFF
TRBD1 | TRBJ1-1 | TRBV6-1 | 15 | - | TGTGCCAGTACGACAGGGGACTCCATGAACACTGAAGCTTTCTTT | CASTTGDSMNTEAFF
TRBD2 | TRBJ2-2 | TRBV2 | 16 | - | TGTGCCAGATCGACTAGCGGGGGGGCCGGGGCCGGGGAGCTGTTTTTT | CARSTSGGAGAGELFF
- | TRBJ2-2 | TRBV4-1 | 14 | - | TGCGCCAGCAGCATAATCGGGATCTCCGGGGAGCTGTTTTTT | CASSIIGISGELFF
- | TRBJ2-7 | TRBV18 | 12 | - | TGTGCCAGCTCACCGTCCATCTACGAGCAGTACTTC | CASSPSIYEQYF
- | TRBJ1-1 | TRBV6-5 | 15 | few | TGTGCCAGCAGCCTCTCTGGCGGAGGTACCGCTGAAGCTTTCTTT | CASSLSGGGTAEAFF
TRBD1 | TRBJ2-7 | TRBV5-4 | 12 | - | TGTGCCAGCAGCGGGACAGCCTACGAGCAGTACTTC | CASSGTAYEQYF
- | TRBJ2-1 | TRBV19 | 14 | - | TGTGCCAGTAGTATTATATCAGGGGGGAATGAGCAGTTCTTC | CASSIISGGNEQFF